This T cell receptor beta chain was found in a study of blood T cell repertoires in COVID-19. About the study: The origin of the acute and convalescent COVID-19 samples was the United States, Italy and Spain. In each case, the material was cDNA or gDNA derived from T cells, B-cell-depleted T cells, or PBMCs.

Unmatched junction bases numbered 5, after V lost 5 bases and J lost 5 bases. Germline CDR1 and CDR2: SQVTM and ANQGSEA. The CDR3 spans 14 residues. Methods used by the authors: Amplification from reference gene primers served as the basis for estimated nucleated cell counts. The table came from immunoSEQ multiplex PCR; TCRdb's copy has only in-frame clones and leaves some out. V, J and clone size were drawn from that table, and D and trimming were deduced from the DNA. This table holds roughly 380,000 clones, roughly 90% found once. The Seattle patients, enrolled during active infection, were followed longitudinally.

The sample was peripheral blood. This clonotype originated in a woman aged 40-49 years with COVID-19, enrolled during active disease. The chain is built from TRBV29-1 and TRBJ2-2; 10 positions agree with TRBD1. CDR3 in amino acids: CSVRQGAETGELFF. The CDR3 DNA follows: TGCAGCGTTCGACAGGGGGCAGAAACCGGGGAGCTGTTTTTT.